This entry is about one T cell receptor (beta chain). Generated by immunoSEQ multiplex PCR, the TCRdb table keeps only in-frame clones and is missing some. The table has 200,000 to 300,000 clones, around 88% seen once. The data are from a study of blood T cell repertoires in COVID-19. The wider study: Acute and convalescent COVID-19 samples came from the United States, Italy and Spain. Sample material is recorded as cDNA or gDNA derived from T cells, B-cell-depleted T cells, or PBMCs.

The CDR3 spans 14 residues. V was cut by 8 bases and J by 0 bases, with 13 bases left in between. The germline V gene has CDR1 SNHLY and CDR2 FYNNEI. The receptor comes from a man older than 75 with acute or convalescent COVID-19. Input material: peripheral blood. This rearrangement joins TRBV2 to TRBJ1-1, with D possibly TRBD1 on 5 matching bases. The CDR3 sequence: CASCLRGMNTEAFF. The CDR3 coding sequence is TGTGCCAGCTGCCTCCGGGGGATGAACACTGAAGCTTTCTTT.